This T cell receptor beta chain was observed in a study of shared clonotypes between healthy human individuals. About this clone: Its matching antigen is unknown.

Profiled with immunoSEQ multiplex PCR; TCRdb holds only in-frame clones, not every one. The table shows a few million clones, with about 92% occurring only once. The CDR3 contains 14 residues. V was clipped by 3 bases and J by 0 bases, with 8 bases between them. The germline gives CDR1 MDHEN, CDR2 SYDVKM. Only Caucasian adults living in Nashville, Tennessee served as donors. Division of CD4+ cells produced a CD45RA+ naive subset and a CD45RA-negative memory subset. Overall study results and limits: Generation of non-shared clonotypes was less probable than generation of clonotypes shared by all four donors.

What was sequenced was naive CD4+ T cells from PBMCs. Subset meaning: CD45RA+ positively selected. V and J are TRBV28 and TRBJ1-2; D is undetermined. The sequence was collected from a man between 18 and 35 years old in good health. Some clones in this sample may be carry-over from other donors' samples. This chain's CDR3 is CASSLSQPNYGYTF. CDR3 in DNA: TGTGCCAGCAGTTTGTCACAGCCTAACTATGGCTACACCTTC.